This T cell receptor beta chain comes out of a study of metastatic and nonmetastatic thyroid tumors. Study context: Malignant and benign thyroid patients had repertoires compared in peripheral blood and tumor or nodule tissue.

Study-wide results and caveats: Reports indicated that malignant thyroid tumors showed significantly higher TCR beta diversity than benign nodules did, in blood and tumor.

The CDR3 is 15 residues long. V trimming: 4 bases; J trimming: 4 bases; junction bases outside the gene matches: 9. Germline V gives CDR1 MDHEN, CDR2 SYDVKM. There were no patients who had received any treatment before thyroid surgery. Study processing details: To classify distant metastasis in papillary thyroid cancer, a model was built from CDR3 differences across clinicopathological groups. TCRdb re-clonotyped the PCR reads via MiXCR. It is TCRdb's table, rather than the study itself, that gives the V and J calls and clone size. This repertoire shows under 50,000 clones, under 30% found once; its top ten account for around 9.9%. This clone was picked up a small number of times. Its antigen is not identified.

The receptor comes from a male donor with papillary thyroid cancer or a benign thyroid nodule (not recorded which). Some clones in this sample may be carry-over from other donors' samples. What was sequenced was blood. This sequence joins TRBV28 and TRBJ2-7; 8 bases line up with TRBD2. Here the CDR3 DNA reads TGTGCCAGCAGTTCCCCAGCGGGAGCCCTTTACGAGCAGTACTTC. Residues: CASSSPAGALYEQYF.